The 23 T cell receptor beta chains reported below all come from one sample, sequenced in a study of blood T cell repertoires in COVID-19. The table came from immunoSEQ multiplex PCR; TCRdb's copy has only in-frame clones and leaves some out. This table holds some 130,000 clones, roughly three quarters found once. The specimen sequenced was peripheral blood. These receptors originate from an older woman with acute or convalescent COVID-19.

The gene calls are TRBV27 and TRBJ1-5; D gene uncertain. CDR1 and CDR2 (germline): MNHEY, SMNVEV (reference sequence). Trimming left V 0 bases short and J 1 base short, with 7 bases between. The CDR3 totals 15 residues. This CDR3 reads CASSLSGRSNQPQHF. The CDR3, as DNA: TGTGCCAGCAGTTTATCTGGGAGAAGCAATCAGCCCCAGCATTTT.

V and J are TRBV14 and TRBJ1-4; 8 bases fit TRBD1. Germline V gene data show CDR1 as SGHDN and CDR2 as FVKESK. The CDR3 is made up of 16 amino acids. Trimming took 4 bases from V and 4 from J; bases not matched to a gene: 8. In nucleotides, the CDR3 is TGTGCCAGCAGCCCGCTGACAGGGGCGAGTAATGAAAAACTGTTTTTT. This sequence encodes CASSPLTGASNEKLFF.

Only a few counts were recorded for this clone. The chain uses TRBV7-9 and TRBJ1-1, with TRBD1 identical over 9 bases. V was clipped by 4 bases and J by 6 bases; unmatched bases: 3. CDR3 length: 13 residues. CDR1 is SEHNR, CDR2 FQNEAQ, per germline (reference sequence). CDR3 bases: TGTGCCAGCAGCTCACGGACAGGGGCTGAAGCTTTCTTT. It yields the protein CASSSRTGAEAFF.

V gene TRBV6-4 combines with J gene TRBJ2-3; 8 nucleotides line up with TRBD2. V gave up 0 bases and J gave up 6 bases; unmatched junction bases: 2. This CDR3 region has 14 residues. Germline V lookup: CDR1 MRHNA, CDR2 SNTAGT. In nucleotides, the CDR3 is TGTGCCAGCAGTGACTCGAGCGGGAGTGATACGCAGTATTTT. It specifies CASSDSSGSDTQYF.

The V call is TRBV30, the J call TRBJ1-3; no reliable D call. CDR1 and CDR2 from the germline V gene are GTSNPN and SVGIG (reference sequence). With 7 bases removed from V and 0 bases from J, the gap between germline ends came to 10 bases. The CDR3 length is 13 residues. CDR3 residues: CASSASSGNTIYF. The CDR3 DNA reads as TGTGCCTCATCCGCGAGCTCTGGAAACACCATATATTTT.

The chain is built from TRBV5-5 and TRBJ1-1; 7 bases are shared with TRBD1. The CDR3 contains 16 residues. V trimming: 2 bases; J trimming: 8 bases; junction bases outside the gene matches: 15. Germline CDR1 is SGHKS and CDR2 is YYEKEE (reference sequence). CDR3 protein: CASSFGTAIGQTEAFF. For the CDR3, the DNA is TGTGCCAGCAGCTTTGGGACAGCGATAGGTCAAACGGAAGCTTTCTTT.

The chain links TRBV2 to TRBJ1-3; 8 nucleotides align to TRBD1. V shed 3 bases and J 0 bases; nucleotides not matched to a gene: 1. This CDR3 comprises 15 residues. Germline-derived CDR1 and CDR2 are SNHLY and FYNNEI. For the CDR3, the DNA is TGTGCCAGCAGTGAGCAGGGGGCCTCTGGAAACACCATATATTTT. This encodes CASSEQGASGNTIYF.

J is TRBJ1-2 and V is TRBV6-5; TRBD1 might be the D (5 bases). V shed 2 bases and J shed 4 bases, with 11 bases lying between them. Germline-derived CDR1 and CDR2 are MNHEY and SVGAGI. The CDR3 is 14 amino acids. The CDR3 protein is CASSYGGGTYGYTF. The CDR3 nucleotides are TGTGCCAGCAGTTACGGGGGGGGGACCTATGGCTACACCTTC.

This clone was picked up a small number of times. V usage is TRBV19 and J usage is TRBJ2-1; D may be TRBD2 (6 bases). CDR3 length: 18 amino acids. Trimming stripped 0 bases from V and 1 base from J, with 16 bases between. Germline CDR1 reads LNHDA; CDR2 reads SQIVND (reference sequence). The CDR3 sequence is CASSIEGDFLRSYNEQFF. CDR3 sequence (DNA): TGTGCCAGTAGTATAGAAGGGGACTTCCTCCGATCCTACAATGAGCAGTTCTTC.

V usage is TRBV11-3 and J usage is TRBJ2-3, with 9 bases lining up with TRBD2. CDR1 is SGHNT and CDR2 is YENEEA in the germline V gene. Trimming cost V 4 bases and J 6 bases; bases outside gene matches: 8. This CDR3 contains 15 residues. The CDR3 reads CASSSGGGVSDTQYF. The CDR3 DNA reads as TGTGCCAGCAGCTCCGGCGGGGGGGTTTCGGATACGCAGTATTTT.

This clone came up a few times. The CDR3 DNA sequence: TGTGCCTGGAGCCGCCTCGGACTAGCGGGAGGGGCAGCAGAGCAGTTCTTC. Encoded protein: CAWSRLGLAGGAAEQFF. This chain joins TRBV30 and TRBJ2-1; 15 nucleotides match TRBD2. The trim removed 3 bases at V and 10 bases at J, leaving 13 bases unmatched. There are 17 residues in the CDR3. Germline V gene lookup returns CDR1 GTSNPN and CDR2 SVGIG (reference sequence).

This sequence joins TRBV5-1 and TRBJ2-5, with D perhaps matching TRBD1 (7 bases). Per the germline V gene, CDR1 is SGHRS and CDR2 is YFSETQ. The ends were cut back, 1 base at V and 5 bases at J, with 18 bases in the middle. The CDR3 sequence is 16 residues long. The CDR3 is CASSLNPSTGRETQYF. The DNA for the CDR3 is TGCGCCAGCAGCTTGAACCCCTCGACAGGGAGGGAGACCCAGTACTTC.

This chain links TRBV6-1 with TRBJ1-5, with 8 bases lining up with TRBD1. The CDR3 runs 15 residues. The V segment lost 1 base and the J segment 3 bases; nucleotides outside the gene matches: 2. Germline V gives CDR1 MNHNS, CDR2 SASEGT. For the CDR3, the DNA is TGTGCCAGCAGTGAAGAGGACAGGGTCAATCAGCCCCAGCATTTT. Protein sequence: CASSEEDRVNQPQHF.

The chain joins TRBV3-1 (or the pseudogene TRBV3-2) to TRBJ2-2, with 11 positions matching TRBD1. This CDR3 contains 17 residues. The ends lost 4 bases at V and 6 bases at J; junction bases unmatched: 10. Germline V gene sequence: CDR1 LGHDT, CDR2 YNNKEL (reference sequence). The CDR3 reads CASSPPGQGVIAGELFF. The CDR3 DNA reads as TGTGCCAGCAGCCCGCCGGGACAGGGGGTTATCGCCGGGGAGCTGTTTTTT.

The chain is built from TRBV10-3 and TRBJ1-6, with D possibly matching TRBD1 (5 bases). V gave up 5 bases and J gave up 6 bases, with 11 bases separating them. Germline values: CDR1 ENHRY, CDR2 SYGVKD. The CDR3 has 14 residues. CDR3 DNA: TGTGCCATCAGTCAAGGGGAACCTAATTCACCCCTCCACTTT. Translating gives CAISQGEPNSPLHF.

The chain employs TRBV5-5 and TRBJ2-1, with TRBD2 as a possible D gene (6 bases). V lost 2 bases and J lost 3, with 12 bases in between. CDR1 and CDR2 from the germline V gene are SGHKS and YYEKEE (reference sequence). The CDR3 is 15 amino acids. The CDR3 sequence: CASSFAGRVYNEQFF. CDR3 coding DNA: TGTGCCAGCAGCTTCGCGGGACGGGTCTACAATGAGCAGTTCTTC.

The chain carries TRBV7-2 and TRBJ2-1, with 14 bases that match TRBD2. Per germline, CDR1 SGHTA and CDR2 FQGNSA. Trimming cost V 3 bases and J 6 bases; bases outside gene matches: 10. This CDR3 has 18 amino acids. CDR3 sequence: CASSLSTSGRAGFNEQFF. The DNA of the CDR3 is TGTGCCAGCAGCTTGTCGACTAGCGGGAGGGCCGGGTTCAATGAGCAGTTCTTC.

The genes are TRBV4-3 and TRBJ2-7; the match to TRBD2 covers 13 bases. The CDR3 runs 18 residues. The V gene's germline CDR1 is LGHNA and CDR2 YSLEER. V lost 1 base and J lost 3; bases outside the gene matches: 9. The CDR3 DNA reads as TGCGCCAGCAGCCAAGGGACTAGCGGGGGACACGCGATCTACGAGCAGTACTTC. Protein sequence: CASSQGTSGGHAIYEQYF.

The CDR3 loop is CASSSRGGLETQYF. The CDR3 bases are TGTGCCAGCAGCTCAAGGGGGGGGCTAGAGACCCAGTACTTC. This rearrangement joins TRBV5-6 to TRBJ2-5, with a tentative D call TRBD2 (7 bases). There are 14 residues in the CDR3. Trimming removed 3 bases from V and 4 bases from J, with 13 bases in between. Germline CDR1 SGHDT, CDR2 YYEEEE.

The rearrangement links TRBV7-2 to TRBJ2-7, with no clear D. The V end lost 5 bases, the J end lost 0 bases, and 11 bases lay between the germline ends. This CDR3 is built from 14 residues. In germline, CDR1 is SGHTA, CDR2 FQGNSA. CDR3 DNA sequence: TGTGCCAGCAGCCCTCGACTGATCTCCTACGAGCAGTACTTC. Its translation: CASSPRLISYEQYF.

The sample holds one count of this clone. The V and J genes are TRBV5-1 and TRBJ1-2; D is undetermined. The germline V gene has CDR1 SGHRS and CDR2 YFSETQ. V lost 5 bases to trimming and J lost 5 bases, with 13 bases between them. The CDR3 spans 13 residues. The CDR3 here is CASRSMTRYGYTF. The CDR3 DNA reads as TGCGCCAGCAGGAGTATGACAAGATATGGCTACACCTTC.

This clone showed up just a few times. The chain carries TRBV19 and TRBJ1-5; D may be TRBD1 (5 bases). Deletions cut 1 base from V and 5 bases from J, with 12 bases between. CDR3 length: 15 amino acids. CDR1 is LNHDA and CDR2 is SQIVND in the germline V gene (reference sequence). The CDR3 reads CASSIARDSYQPQHF. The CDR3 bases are TGTGCCAGTAGTATAGCGCGTGACAGTTATCAGCCCCAGCATTTT.

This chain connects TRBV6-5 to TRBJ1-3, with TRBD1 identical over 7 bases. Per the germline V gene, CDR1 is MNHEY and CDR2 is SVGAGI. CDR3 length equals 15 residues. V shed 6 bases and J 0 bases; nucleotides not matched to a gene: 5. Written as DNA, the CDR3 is TGTGCCAGCAGCCGGGACAGCAGCTCTGGAAACACCATATATTTT. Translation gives CASSRDSSSGNTIYF.